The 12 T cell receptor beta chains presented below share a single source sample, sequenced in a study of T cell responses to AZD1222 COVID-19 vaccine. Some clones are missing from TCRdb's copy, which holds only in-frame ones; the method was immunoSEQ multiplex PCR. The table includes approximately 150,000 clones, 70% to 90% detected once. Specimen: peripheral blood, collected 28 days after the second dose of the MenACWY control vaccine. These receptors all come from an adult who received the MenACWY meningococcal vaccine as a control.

In nucleotides, the CDR3 is TGCAGCGTTGACGGACAAACGGATGACTATGGCTACACCTTC. Its translation is CSVDGQTDDYGYTF. The chain uses TRBV29-1 and TRBJ1-2, with D perhaps TRBD1 (5 bases). Between the trimmed V and J ends, which lost 3 bases and 3 bases, there was a span of 14 bases. The CDR3 extends over 14 amino acids. Germline V lookup: CDR1 SQVTM, CDR2 ANQGSEA.

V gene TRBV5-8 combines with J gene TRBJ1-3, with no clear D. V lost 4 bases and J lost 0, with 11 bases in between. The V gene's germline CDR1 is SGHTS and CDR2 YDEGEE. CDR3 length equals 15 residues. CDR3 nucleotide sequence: TGTGCCAGCAGCGGGGAGGTCAACTCTGGAAACACCATATATTTT. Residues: CASSGEVNSGNTIYF.

The CDR3 loop is CASSPTRREKLFF. CDR3 DNA: TGTGCCAGCAGCCCCACCAGGAGAGAAAAACTGTTTTTT. V gene TRBV7-6 combines with J gene TRBJ1-4, with D unresolved. This CDR3 has 13 amino acids. Germline-derived CDR1 and CDR2 are SGHVS and FNYEAQ. Deletions cut 5 bases from V and 8 bases from J, with 12 bases between.

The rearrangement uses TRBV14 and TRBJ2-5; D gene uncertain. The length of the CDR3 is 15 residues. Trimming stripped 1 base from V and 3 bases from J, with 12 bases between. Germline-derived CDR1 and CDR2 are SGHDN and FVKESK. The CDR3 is CASSQGGPRKETQYF. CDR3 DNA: TGTGCCAGCAGCCAAGGTGGACCGCGAAAAGAGACCCAGTACTTC.

CDR3 residues: CASSIWGQAGNQPQHF. Written as DNA, the CDR3 is TGTGCCAGTAGTATATGGGGGCAGGCGGGCAATCAGCCCCAGCATTTT. The chain uses TRBV19 and TRBJ1-5, with D perhaps TRBD1 (6 bases). V gave up 2 bases and J gave up 2 bases, with 13 bases separating them. The CDR3 runs to 16 residues. The germline gives CDR1 LNHDA, CDR2 SQIVND (reference sequence).

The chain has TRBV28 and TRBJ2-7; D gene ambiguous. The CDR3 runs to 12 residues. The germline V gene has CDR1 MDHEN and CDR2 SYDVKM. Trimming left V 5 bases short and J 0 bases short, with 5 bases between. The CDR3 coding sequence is TGTGCCAGCAGTCGGGTCTCCTACGAGCAGTACTTC. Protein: CASSRVSYEQYF.

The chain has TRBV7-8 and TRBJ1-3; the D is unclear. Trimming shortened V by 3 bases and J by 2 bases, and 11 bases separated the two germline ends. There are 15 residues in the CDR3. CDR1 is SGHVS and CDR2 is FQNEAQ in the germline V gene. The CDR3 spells CASSLEFEAGNTIYF. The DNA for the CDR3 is TGTGCCAGCAGCTTGGAGTTCGAAGCTGGAAACACCATATATTTT.

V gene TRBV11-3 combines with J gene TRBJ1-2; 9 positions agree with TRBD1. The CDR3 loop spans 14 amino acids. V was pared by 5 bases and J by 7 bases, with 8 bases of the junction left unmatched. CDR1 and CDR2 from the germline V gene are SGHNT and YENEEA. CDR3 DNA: TGTGCCAGCAGCCTGGGACAGGGCCCGGGTGGCTACACCTTC. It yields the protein CASSLGQGPGGYTF.

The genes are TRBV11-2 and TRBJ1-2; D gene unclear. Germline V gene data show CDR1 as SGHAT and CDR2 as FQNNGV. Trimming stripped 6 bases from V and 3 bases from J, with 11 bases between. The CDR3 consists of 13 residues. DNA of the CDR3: TGTGCCAGCAGGCCGCTACGGGACTATGGCTACACCTTC. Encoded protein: CASRPLRDYGYTF.

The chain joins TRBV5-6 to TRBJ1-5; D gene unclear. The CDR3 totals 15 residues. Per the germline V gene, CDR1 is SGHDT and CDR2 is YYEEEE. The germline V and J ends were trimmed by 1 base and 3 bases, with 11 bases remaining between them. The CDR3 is CASSLSWRVNQPQHF. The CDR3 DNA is TGTGCCAGCAGCTTGTCATGGAGGGTCAATCAGCCCCAGCATTTT. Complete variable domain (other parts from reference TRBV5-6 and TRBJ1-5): DAGVTQSPTHLIKTRGQQVTLRCSPKSGHDTVSWYQQALGQGPQFIFQYYEEEERQRGNFPDRFSGHQFPNYSSELNVNALLLGDSALYLCASSLSWRVNQPQHFGDGTRLSIL.

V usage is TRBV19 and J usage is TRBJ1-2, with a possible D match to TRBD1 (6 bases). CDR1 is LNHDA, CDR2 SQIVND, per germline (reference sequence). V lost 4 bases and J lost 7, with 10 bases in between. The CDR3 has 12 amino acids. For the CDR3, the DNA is TGTGCCAGTAGTAACACAGGGTCTGGCTACACCTTC. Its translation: CASSNTGSGYTF.

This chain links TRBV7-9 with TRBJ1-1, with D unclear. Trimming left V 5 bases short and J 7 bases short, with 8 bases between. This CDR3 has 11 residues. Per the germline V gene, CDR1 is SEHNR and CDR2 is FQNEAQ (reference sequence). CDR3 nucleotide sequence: TGTGCCAGCAGCACGACAAGTGAAGCTTTCTTT. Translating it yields CASSTTSEAFF.